This TCR beta chain comes out of a study of cytotoxic CD8 clonotypes in ibrutinib-treated CLL. Whole-study findings and limits: Relative to age-matched healthy donors, clonality at baseline was higher, and it tracked circulating CD8+ T-cell counts.

V gave up 2 bases and J gave up 3 bases, with 16 bases separating them. The CDR3 length is 16 residues. From germline, CDR1 is MNHNS and CDR2 SASEGT. Turning to this clone: Its antigen is undetermined.

Sequencing used immunoSEQ multiplex PCR; TCRdb keeps in-frame clones, though not all of them. Among about 300,000 clones listed, 76% were seen once. The sequence was collected from a human donor with chronic lymphocytic leukemia. The chain links TRBV6-1 to TRBJ1-1; D possibly corresponds to TRBD1 (6 bases). The input for sequencing was PBMCs, taken at disease progression, from a patient treated with ibrutinib. The CDR3 loop is CASSERPGRGYTEAFF. The CDR3 DNA reads as TGTGCCAGCAGTGAACGCCCCGGCAGGGGCTACACTGAAGCTTTCTTT.